Below are 8 T cell receptor beta chains sequenced from a single sample in a study of blood T cell repertoires in COVID-19. Assay: immunoSEQ multiplex PCR; the TCRdb copy retains only in-frame clones and omits some. Of 400,000 to 550,000 clones detected, 80% to 90% appear once; the ten largest clones hold over 4%. Material: peripheral blood. Every receptor here comes from a woman aged 30 to 39 with acute or convalescent COVID-19.

This clone was detected only a few times. The chain joins TRBV3-1 (or the pseudogene TRBV3-2) to TRBJ1-3, with 7 bases lining up with TRBD1. With V trimmed by 4 bases and J by 3 bases, 6 bases remained unmatched. The CDR3 is 15 amino acids. The germline V gene has CDR1 LGHDT and CDR2 YNNKEL (reference sequence). The CDR3 loop is CASSLRGVGGNTIYF. The CDR3 bases are TGTGCCAGCAGCCTCAGGGGGGTCGGTGGAAACACCATATATTTT.

The rearrangement links TRBV2 to TRBJ1-6, with unresolved D. V dropped 3 bases and J dropped 10 bases, with 16 bases sitting between them. The germline CDR1 and CDR2 sequences are SNHLY and FYNNEI. This CDR3 contains 15 residues. In nucleotides, the CDR3 is TGTGCCAGCAGTGATGCGGGGAGACTTAAATCACCCCTCCACTTT. Translating gives CASSDAGRLKSPLHF.

The chain is built from TRBV11-2 and TRBJ2-1; 9 bases are a match to TRBD1. J was trimmed by 8 bases and V by 3 bases; bases with no gene match: 5. In germline, CDR1 is SGHAT, CDR2 FQNNGV. The length of the CDR3 is 14 residues. Here the CDR3 DNA reads TGTGCCAGCAGCTTTACACAGGGGGCCTATGAGCAGTTCTTC. Its translation: CASSFTQGAYEQFF.

The chain carries TRBV4-1 and TRBJ2-5; 9 nucleotides align to TRBD1. Losses at the gene ends were 4 bases for V and 3 bases for J; bases not matched to a gene: 3. CDR3 length: 14 residues. CDR1 and CDR2 (germline): MGHRA, YSYEKL. CDR3: CASSPWTGEETQYF. Here the CDR3 DNA reads TGCGCCAGCAGCCCCTGGACAGGGGAAGAGACCCAGTACTTC.

The chain recombines TRBV5-5 with TRBJ2-3; a weak D match, TRBD1 (6 bases). Germline V lookup: CDR1 SGHKS, CDR2 YYEKEE (reference sequence). V lost 2 bases, J lost 0 bases, and 13 bases lay in between. The CDR3 is 16 residues long. The CDR3 DNA sequence: TGTGCCAGCAGCTTTGGGCAGGGGTTGAGCACAGATACGCAGTATTTT. It translates to CASSFGQGLSTDTQYF.

The chain carries TRBV6-6 and TRBJ1-1, with D unresolved. Trimming took off 6 bases at V and 0 bases at J, with 11 bases between the two ends. Germline V gene data show CDR1 as MNHNY and CDR2 as SVGAGI (reference sequence). CDR3 size: 14 residues. CDR3 loop: CASSVTYMNTEAFF. The CDR3 DNA is TGTGCCAGCAGCGTGACATACATGAACACTGAAGCTTTCTTT.

The chain couples TRBV27 to TRBJ1-1; a possible D gene is TRBD1 (6 bases). The germline V gene has CDR1 MNHEY and CDR2 SMNVEV (reference sequence). This CDR3 has 14 residues. Trimming took 4 bases from V and 3 from J, leaving 12 bases between them. The CDR3 region is CASSWTVADTEAFF. As DNA, the CDR3 is TGTGCCAGCAGTTGGACAGTCGCGGACACTGAAGCTTTCTTT.

The rearrangement uses TRBV12-5 and TRBJ2-1; no clear D. This CDR3 spans 12 amino acids. The germline V and J ends were trimmed by 0 bases and 6 bases, with 3 bases remaining between them. Per germline, CDR1 LGHNT and CDR2 FRNRAP. The CDR3 region is CASGLVINEQFF. CDR3 nucleotides: TGTGCTAGTGGTTTGGTTATCAATGAGCAGTTCTTC.